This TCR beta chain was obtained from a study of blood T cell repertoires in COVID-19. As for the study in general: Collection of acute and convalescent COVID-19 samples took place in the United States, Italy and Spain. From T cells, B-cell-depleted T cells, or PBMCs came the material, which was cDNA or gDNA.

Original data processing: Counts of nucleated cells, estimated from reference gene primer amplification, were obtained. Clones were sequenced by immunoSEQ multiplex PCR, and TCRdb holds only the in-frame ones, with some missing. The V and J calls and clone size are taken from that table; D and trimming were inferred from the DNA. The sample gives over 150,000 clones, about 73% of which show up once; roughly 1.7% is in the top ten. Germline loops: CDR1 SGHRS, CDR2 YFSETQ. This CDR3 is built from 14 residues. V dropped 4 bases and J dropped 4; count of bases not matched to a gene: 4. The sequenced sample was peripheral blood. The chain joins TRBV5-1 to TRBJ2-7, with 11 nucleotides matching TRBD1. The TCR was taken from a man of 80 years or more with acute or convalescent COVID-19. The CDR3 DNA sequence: TGCGCCAGCAGCCCGGGACAGGGGGAATACGAGCAGTACTTC. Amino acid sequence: CASSPGQGEYEQYF.